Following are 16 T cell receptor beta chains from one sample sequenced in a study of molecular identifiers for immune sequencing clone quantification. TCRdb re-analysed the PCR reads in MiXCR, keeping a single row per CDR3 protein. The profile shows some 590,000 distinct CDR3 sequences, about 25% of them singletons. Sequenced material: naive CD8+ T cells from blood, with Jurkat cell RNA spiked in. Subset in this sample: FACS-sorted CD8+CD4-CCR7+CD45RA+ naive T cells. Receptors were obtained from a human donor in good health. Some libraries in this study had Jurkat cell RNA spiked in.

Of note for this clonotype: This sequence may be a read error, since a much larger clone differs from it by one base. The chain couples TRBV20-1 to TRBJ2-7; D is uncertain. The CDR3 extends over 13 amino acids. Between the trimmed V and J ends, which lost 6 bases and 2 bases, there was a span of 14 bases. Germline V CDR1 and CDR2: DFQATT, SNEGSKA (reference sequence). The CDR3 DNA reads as TGCAGTGCCCCCGGCTCCGGGCCCTACGAGCAGTACTTC. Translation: CSAPGSGPYEQYF.

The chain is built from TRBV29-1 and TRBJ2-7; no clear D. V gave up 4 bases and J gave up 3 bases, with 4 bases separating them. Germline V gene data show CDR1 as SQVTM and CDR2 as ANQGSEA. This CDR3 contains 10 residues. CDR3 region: CSVGGYEQYF. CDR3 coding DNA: TGCAGCGTTGGAGGCTACGAGCAGTACTTC.

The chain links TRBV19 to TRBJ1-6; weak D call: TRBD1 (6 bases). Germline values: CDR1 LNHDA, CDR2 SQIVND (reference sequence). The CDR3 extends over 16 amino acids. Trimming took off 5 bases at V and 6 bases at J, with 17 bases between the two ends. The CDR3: CASSPMDSRVNSPLHF. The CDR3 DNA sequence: TGTGCCAGTAGTCCTATGGACAGCAGAGTTAATTCACCCCTCCACTTT.

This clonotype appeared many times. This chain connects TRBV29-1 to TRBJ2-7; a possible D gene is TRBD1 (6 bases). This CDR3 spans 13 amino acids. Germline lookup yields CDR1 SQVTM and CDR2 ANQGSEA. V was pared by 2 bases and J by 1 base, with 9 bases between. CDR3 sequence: CSVEPTGSYEQYF. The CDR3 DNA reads TGCAGCGTTGAACCAACAGGGTCCTACGAGCAGTACTTC.

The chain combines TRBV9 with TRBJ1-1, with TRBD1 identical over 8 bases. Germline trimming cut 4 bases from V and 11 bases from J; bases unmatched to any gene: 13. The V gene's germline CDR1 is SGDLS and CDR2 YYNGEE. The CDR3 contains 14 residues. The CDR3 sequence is CASSLGPGGRDAFF. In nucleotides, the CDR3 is TGTGCCAGCAGCCTGGGGCCAGGGGGCCGTGACGCTTTCTTT.

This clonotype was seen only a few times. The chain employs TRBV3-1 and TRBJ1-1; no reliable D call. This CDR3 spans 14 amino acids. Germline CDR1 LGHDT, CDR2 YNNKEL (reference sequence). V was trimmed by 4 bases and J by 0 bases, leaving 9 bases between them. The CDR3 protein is CASSPDEVNTEAFF. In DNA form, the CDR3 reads TGTGCCAGCAGCCCCGATGAGGTGAACACTGAAGCTTTCTTT.

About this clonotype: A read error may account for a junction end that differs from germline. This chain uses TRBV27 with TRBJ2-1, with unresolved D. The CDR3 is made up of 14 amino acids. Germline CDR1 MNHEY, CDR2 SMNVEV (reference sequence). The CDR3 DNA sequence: TGTGCCAGCGGTTTATCGGCCTCCTACAATGAGCAGTTCTTC. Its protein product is CASGLSASYNEQFF.

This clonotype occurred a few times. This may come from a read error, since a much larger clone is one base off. The CDR3 DNA sequence: TGTGCCACCAGAGACGGGTACGAGCAGTACTTC. Translated: CATRDGYEQYF. V is TRBV28 and J is TRBJ2-7; D remains unclear. Trimming stripped 10 bases from V and 4 bases from J, with 11 bases between. There are 11 residues in the CDR3. Per the germline V gene, CDR1 is MDHEN and CDR2 is SYDVKM.

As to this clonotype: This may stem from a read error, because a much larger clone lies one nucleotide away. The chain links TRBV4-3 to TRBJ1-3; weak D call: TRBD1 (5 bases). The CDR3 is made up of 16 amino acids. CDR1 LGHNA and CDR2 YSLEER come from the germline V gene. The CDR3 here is CASRQDGMGAGNTIYF. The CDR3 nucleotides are TGCGCCAGCCGCCAAGATGGAATGGGGGCTGGAAACACCATATATTTT.

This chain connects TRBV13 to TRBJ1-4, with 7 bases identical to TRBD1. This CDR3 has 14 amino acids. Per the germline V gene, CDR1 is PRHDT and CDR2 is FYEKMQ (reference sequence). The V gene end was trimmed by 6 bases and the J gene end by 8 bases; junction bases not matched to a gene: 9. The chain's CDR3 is CASRQGGVPEKLFF. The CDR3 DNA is TGTGCCAGCAGGCAAGGGGGCGTCCCGGAAAAACTGTTTTTT.

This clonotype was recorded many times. The CDR3 bases are TGTGCCAGCAGCCCGTTGAATGAGCAGTTCTTC. This encodes CASSPLNEQFF. The genes are TRBV11-2 and TRBJ2-1; no definite D call. CDR3 length: 11 amino acids. Germline CDR1 is SGHAT and CDR2 is FQNNGV. With 5 bases removed from V and 7 bases from J, the gap between germline ends came to 6 bases.

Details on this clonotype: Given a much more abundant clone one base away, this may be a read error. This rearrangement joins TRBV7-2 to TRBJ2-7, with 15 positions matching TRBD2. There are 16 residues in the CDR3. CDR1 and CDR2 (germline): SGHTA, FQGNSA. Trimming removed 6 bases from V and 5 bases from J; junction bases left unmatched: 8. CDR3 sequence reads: CASSPGLAGGAHEQYF. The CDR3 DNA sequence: TGTGCCAGCAGTCCGGGACTAGCGGGAGGTGCCCACGAGCAGTACTTC.

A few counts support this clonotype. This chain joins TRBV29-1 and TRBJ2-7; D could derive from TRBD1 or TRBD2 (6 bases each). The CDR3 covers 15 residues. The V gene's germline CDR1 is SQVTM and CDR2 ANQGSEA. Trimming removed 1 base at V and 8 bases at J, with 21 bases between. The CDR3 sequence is CSVEGPGQGGDKQYF. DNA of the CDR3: TGCAGCGTTGAAGGACCCGGGCAGGGCGGGGACAAGCAGTACTTC.

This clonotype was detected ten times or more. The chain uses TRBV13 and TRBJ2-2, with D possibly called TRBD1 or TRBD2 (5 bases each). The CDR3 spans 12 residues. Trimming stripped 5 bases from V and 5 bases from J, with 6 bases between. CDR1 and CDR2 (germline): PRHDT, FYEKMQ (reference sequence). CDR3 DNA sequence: TGTGCCAGCAGCGGGACGACCGGGGAGCTGTTTTTT. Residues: CASSGTTGELFF.

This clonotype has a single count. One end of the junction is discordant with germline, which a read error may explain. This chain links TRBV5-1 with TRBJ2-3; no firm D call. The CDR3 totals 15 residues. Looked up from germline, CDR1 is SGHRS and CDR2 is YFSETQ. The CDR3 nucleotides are TGCGCCTGCAGTCTCAAGGAGCTTCGCACAGATACGCAGTATTTT. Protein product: CACSLKELRTDTQYF.

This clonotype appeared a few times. Here the CDR3 reads CASSLGGTGFQETQYF. As DNA, the CDR3 is TGTGCCAGCAGCTTAGGGGGGACGGGGTTCCAAGAGACCCAGTACTTC. The chain combines TRBV11-2 with TRBJ2-5; D is possibly TRBD1 or TRBD2 (5 bases each). Germline CDR1 is SGHAT and CDR2 is FQNNGV. The CDR3 covers 16 residues. V was clipped by 1 base and J by 1 base, with 13 bases between them.